Detailed here is one T cell receptor (beta chain). Its antigen is undetermined. The V and J ends lost 5 bases and 2 bases respectively, with 9 bases between them. There are 13 residues in the CDR3. From germline, CDR1 is SEHNR and CDR2 FQNEAQ (reference sequence). Template switching by 5'RACE produced TCR cDNA, adding a universal primer site and UMIs. TCRdb re-called the 5' RACE reads through MiXCR, storing one row per CDR3 protein. The repertoire holds hundreds of thousands of distinct CDR3 sequences, with 8.1% as singletons. This record comes from a study of T cells after yellow fever vaccination. For the study at large: Some fractions had low cell numbers, and these were prepared with SMART-Seq v4 Ultra Low Input.

Study findings and constraints: The booster saw the reappearance of most primary-vaccination clones (approximately 96% CD4, around 88% CD8). Relatively few clonotypes were ones that appeared in both CD4 and CD8 compartments.

V is TRBV7-9 and J is TRBJ1-1, with D unclear. This receptor was obtained from a man in his late teens or twenties who received the YFV17D yellow fever vaccine. The material sequenced was PBMCs, taken approximately 47 days after the first yellow fever vaccination. CDR3 region: CASSPPSNTEAFF. The CDR3 region has the DNA TGTGCCAGCAGCCCGCCATCAAACACTGAAGCTTTCTTT.